This T cell receptor beta chain was observed in a study of T cell repertoires in cytomegalovirus infection. In the study overall: In public TCR beta signatures, there were indications of both CMV infection and matching HLA type.

After removal of 5 bases from V and 5 bases from J, the junction contained 14 bases not matched to a gene. Germline CDR1 is SGHTA and CDR2 is FQGNSA. The CDR3 spans 18 residues. TCRdb re-analysed the reads in MiXCR, keeping a single row per CDR3 protein. This sample yields about 190,000 distinct CDR3 sequences, of which approximately 30% are seen a single time; about 28% belongs to the top ten. Study findings and constraints: The ex vivo response was dominated by HLA-C-restricted CMV-specific TCR beta clonotypes. Identification of carriers of CMV plus the relevant HLA was achieved through cumulative public TCR beta family frequency.

Note on this clonotype: Its antigen is still unknown.

This chain uses TRBV7-2 with TRBJ2-5, with TRBD2 identical over 13 bases. The sample comprised PBMCs. This clonotype originated in a human donor in good health (CMV status not recorded). Some clones in this sample may be carry-over from other donors' samples. The CDR3 DNA reads as TGTGCCAGCAGCGAGGGACTAGCGGGGCTTCCTATGGGTGAGACCCAGTACTTC. Its translation: CASSEGLAGLPMGETQYF.